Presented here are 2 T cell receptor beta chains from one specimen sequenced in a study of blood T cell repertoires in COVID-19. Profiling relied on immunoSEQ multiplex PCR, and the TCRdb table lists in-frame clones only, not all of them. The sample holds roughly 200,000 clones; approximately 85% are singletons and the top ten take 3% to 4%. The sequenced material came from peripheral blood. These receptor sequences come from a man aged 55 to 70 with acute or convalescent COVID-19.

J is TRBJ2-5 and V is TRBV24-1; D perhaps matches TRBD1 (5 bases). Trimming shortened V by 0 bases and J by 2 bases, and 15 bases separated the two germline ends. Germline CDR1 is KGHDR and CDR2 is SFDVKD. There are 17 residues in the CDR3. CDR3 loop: CATSDLKGISDQETQYF. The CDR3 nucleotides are TGTGCCACCAGTGATTTGAAGGGGATCTCGGATCAAGAGACCCAGTACTTC.

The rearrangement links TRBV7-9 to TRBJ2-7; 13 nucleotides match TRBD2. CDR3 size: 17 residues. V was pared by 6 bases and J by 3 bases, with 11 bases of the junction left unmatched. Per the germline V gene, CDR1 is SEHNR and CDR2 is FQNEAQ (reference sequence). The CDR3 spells CASSQTTGLAGNYEQYF. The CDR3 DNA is TGTGCCAGCAGTCAAACCACGGGACTAGCGGGGAACTACGAGCAGTACTTC. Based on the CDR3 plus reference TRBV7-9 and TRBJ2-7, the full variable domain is DTGVSQNPRHKITKRGQNVTFRCDPISEHNRLYWYRQTLGQGPEFLTYFQNEAQLEKSRLLSDRFSAERPKGSFSTLEIQRTEQGDSAMYLCASSQTTGLAGNYEQYFGPGTRLTVT.